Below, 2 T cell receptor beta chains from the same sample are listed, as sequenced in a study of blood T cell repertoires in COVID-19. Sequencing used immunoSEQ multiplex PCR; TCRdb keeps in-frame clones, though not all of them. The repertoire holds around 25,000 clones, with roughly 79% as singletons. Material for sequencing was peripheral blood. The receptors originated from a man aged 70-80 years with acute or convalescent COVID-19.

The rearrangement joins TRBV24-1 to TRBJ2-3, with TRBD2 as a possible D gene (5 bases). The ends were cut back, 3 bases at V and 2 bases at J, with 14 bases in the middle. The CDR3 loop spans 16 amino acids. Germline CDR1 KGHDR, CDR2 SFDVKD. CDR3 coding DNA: TGTGCCACCAGTGATCCCAGCCCGGGGTCCACAGATACGCAGTATTTT. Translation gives CATSDPSPGSTDTQYF.

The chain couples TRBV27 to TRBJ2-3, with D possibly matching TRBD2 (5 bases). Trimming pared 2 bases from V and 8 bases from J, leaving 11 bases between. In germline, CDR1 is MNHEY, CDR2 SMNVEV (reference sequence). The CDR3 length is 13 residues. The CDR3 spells CASSLLWTRTQYF. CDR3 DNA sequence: TGTGCCAGCAGTTTACTATGGACTCGTACGCAGTATTTT.